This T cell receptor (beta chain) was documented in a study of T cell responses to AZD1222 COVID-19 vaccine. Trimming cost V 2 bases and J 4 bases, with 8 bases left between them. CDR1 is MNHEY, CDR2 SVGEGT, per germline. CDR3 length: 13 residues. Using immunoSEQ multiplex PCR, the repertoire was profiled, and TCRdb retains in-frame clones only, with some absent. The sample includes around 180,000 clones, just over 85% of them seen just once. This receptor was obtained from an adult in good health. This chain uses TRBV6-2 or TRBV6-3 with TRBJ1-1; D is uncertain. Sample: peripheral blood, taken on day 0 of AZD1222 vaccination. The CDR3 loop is CASSYRVSTEAFF. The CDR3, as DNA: TGTGCCAGCAGTTACAGGGTTTCCACTGAAGCTTTCTTT.